This T cell receptor beta chain originates from a study of CD8 T cells in ankylosing spondylitis. The authors made TCR beta libraries by quantitative 5'-RACE with molecular barcodes. A single record per CDR3 protein comes from TCRdb applying MiXCR to the 5' RACE reads. Of over 150,000 distinct CDR3 sequences detected, 18% appear once; the ten largest clones hold around 4.7%. Study observations and caveats: Ankylosing spondylitis blood seemed to carry a telltale TCR beta motif made of roughly 8 highly homologous variants. Researchers reportedly found disease-linked clones significantly enriched in matched ankylosing spondylitis synovial fluid.

This clonotype occurred many times. Its antigen remains unidentified. The V and J ends lost 1 base and 4 bases, in that order; junction bases with no gene match: 6. This CDR3 is 16 amino acids long. Germline V CDR1 and CDR2: MDHEN, SYDVKM. The rearrangement uses TRBV28 and TRBJ1-5; 8 positions match TRBD1. What was sequenced was blood, either unsorted or a sorted T cell fraction (not recorded which). The sequence came from a male donor under 30 with ankylosing spondylitis or in good health (not recorded which). The DNA for the CDR3 is TGTGCCAGCAGTTTATATGTCACAGGGGGAAATCAGCCCCAGCATTTT. Amino acid sequence: CASSLYVTGGNQPQHF.